This T cell receptor beta chain was recorded in a study of technical replicates of blood from a handful of donors. The V gene's germline CDR1 is LNHDA and CDR2 SQIVND (reference sequence). The CDR3 has 15 residues. The V gene end was trimmed by 2 bases and the J gene end by 6 bases; junction bases not matched to a gene: 7. Sequencing used immunoSEQ multiplex PCR; TCRdb keeps in-frame clones, though not all of them. The table includes roughly 80,000 clones, about 91% detected once. The chain joins TRBV19 to TRBJ2-1, with TRBD1 matching over 7 bases. This receptor was obtained from a human donor in good health. Source material: T cells isolated from PBMCs. The CDR3 sequence is CASSISRQGSNEQFF. As DNA, the CDR3 is TGTGCCAGTAGTATATCGCGACAGGGCAGCAATGAGCAGTTCTTC.